The 5 T cell receptor beta chains below come from one sample, sequenced in a study of cytomegalovirus exposure and HLA in healthy donors. PCR amplification relied on 60 Vbeta primers (plus 13 Jbeta primers). Here immunoSEQ multiplex PCR was the method, and the copy in TCRdb shows in-frame clones only, minus some. Of fewer than 200,000 clones detected, more than 9.5% appear once; the ten largest clones hold under 10%. Sequenced sample: PBMCs. The receptor set was obtained from a man in his fifties or sixties in good health and CMV-seropositive.

This clone was counted between two and nine times. The chain has TRBV6-1 and TRBJ1-1; D is unclear. The CDR3 consists of 14 residues. V lost 0 bases, J lost 1 base, and 6 bases lay in between. From germline, CDR1 is MNHNS and CDR2 SASEGT. The CDR3 region has the DNA TGTGCCAGCAGTGAAGCGCCCGGGAACACTGAAGCTTTCTTT. Residues: CASSEAPGNTEAFF.

This clone occurred a few times. Since no conserved phenylalanine or tryptophan closes the CDR3, a read error is the likely cause. The rearrangement uses TRBV14 and TRBJ1-6; 8 nucleotides agree with TRBD1. Germline CDR1 reads SGHDN; CDR2 reads FVKESK. CDR3 length: 16 residues. The CDR3 protein is CDSSQDWTGLRSPLHL. CDR3 in DNA: TGTGACAGCAGCCAAGATTGGACAGGGTTAAGGTCACCCCTCCACTTG.

Concerning this clone itself: The germline gene is not matched at one end of the junction; a read error may be the cause. The V gene is TRBV7-7, the J gene TRBJ2-5; possible D gene TRBD2, 5 bases. This CDR3 has 18 residues. From germline, CDR1 is SSHAT and CDR2 FNYEAQ (reference sequence). The CDR3 sequence: CASSLAWSGSATVETQYF. The CDR3 DNA is TGTGCTAGCAGCTTAGCGTGGTCGGGGTCAGCTACTGTGGAGACCCAGTACTTC.

V usage is TRBV6-5 and J usage is TRBJ1-2; D unresolved. Germline V gene sequence: CDR1 MNHEY, CDR2 SVGAGI. V lost 0 bases and J 8 bases, leaving 19 bases between the germline ends. The CDR3 consists of 16 residues. CDR3 DNA: TGTGCCAGCAGTTACTCGACCGCCCTTGAGGGCGGGGGCTACACCTTC. Translated: CASSYSTALEGGGYTF.

The chain uses TRBV6-5 and TRBJ1-5; D ambiguous. The V gene's germline CDR1 is MNHEY and CDR2 SVGAGI. Trimming cost V 4 bases and J 3 bases, with 10 bases left between them. The CDR3 loop spans 14 amino acids. CDR3 amino acids: CASSSRTVNQPQHF. The DNA of the CDR3 is TGTGCCAGCAGTTCCCGCACAGTCAATCAGCCCCAGCATTTT.